Sequencing of this TCR beta chain was carried out in a study of shared clonotypes between healthy human individuals. V lost 5 bases to trimming and J lost 5 bases, with 13 bases between them. This CDR3 has 14 amino acids. The V gene's germline CDR1 is SEHNR and CDR2 FQNEAQ (reference sequence). Original processing methods: Filtering differed because ImmunoSEQ produced junction-only sequences that carried no quality scores. This table comes from immunoSEQ multiplex PCR, and its TCRdb copy is limited to in-frame clones, with some not included. V, J and clone size are taken as reported in that table, and D and trimming were inferred from the DNA itself. The table has over a million clones, about 96% seen once.

The source of this sequence is a man aged 25 to 40 in good health. This chain uses TRBV7-9 with TRBJ1-5, with a weak D call TRBD1 (5 bases). The source material was naive CD4+ T cells sorted from blood. Subset reported: CD45RA+ positively selected. The CDR3 DNA is TGTGCCAGCAGCGTGCAGGGTGGAGATCAGCCCCAGCATTTT. Translating gives CASSVQGGDQPQHF.